The text below deals with one T cell receptor (beta chain). Its antigen is undetermined. TCRdb recomputed calls from the reads with MiXCR, one row per CDR3 protein. The table records some 350,000 distinct CDR3 sequences, just under 35% of them present only once. This record belongs to a study of T cell repertoires in cytomegalovirus infection. This CDR3 spans 15 amino acids. V was shortened by 4 bases and J by 9 bases, with 16 bases between the two germline ends. CDR1 is MNHEY and CDR2 is SVGAGI in the germline V gene. The sequence was obtained from a human donor in good health (CMV status not recorded). Some clones in this sample may be carry-over from other donors' samples. J is TRBJ1-6 and V is TRBV6-5; D uncertain. Sequenced material: cultured PBMCs, taken from culture after CMV antigen stimulation. The CDR3 sequence is CASSSRTDLGSPLHF. The CDR3 DNA reads as TGTGCCAGCAGTTCAAGGACGGACTTGGGTTCACCCCTCCACTTT.